This TCR beta chain was sequenced during a study of shared clonotypes between healthy human individuals. At the level of the study: CD4 naive and CD4 memory each took three plates per donor, while CD8 naive took two and CD8 memory one. General study points: Represented diversity, genetic and exposure-history alike, was limited by few donors.

Researchers ran the assay at a deep level. Across several immunoSEQ plates, the genomic DNA of each subset was split evenly. The data were produced by immunoSEQ multiplex PCR, yet TCRdb's version contains in-frame clones alone and is incomplete. The table has some 2,500,000 clones, about nine tenths seen once. A note on this clone: Its matching antigen is unknown.

CDR3 size: 12 residues. In germline, CDR1 is SGHRS, CDR2 YFSETQ. Trimming removed 5 bases from V and 7 bases from J; junction bases left unmatched: 5. The receptor's source is a man in his late teens or twenties in good health. Some clones in this sample may be carry-over from other donors' samples. Sequenced: naive CD4+ T cells from PBMCs. Subset described: CD45RA+ positively selected. The rearrangement links TRBV5-1 to TRBJ1-1, with 7 bases identical to TRBD1. The CDR3 sequence is CASRKGGLEAFF. In nucleotides, the CDR3 is TGCGCCAGCAGGAAAGGGGGCCTTGAAGCTTTCTTT.